This TCR beta chain was documented in a study of blood T cell repertoires in COVID-19. V lost 5 bases and J 8 bases, leaving 10 bases between the germline ends. The CDR3 has 12 amino acids. This clone was seen only a few times. Measured with immunoSEQ multiplex PCR; TCRdb has only the in-frame clones, and not every one. Of approximately 280,000 clones listed, around 90% were seen once; the top ten hold about 7%. Input material: peripheral blood. V gene TRBV12-3 or TRBV12-4 combines with J gene TRBJ1-5; no clear D gene. This TCR derives from a woman younger than 45 with COVID-19, enrolled during active disease. In nucleotides, the CDR3 is TGTGCCAGCAGTCCACGTACGGAGCCCCAGCATTTT. Protein: CASSPRTEPQHF.